This T cell receptor (beta chain) derives from a study of spatial heterogeneity in lung cancer. Time point defined: sample taken at primary tumor resection. J gave up 1 base and V 2 bases, and 1 base lay outside the gene matches. There are 14 residues in the CDR3. CDR1 is MNHNY, CDR2 SVGAGI, per germline (reference sequence). Using its own MiXCR run on the 5' RACE reads, TCRdb lists one record per CDR3 protein. The table records under 8,000 distinct CDR3 sequences, about 6.7% of them present only once. Judged by abundance, this clonotype is medium-sized. Its antigen is not identified. Study-wide findings and caveats: Intratumoral expanded alpha and beta TCR counts were found to track tumor mutation counts.

This sample comprised lung tumor tissue, obtained at surgery. The TCR originated in a male donor with early-stage non-small cell lung cancer. The V and J genes are TRBV6-6 and TRBJ2-5, with TRBD2 identical over 7 bases. CDR3 DNA: TGTGCCAGCAGTTACGGGGGGGGCCAAGAGACCCAGTACTTC. Its translation: CASSYGGGQETQYF.